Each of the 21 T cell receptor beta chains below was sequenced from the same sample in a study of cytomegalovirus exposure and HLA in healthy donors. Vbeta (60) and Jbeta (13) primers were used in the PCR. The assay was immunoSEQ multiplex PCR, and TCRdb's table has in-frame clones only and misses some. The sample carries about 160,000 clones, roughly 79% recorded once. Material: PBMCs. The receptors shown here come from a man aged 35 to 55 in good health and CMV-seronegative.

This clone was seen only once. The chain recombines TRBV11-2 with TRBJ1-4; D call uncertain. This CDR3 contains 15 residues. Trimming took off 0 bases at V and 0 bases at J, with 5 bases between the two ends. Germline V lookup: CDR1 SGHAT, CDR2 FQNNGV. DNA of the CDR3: TGTGCCAGCAGCTTAGAGGCAGCAACTAATGAAAAACTGTTTTTT. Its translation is CASSLEAATNEKLFF. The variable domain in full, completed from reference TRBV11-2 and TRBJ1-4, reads EAGVAQSPRYKIIEKRQSVAFWCNPISGHATLYWYQQILGQGPKLLIQFQNNGVVDDSQLPKDRFSAERLKGVDSTLKIQPAKLEDSAVYLCASSLEAATNEKLFFGSGTQLSVL.

The CDR3 DNA sequence: TGTGCCAGCAGCCAAGATCCTAGCGGGAGGGCCATTGAGCAGTTCTTC. This translates into CASSQDPSGRAIEQFF. The chain recombines TRBV4-2 with TRBJ2-1, with 12 bases aligning to TRBD2. CDR1 is LGHNA and CDR2 is YNFKEQ in the germline V gene. The CDR3 is 16 residues long. Losses at the gene ends were 0 bases for V and 9 bases for J; bases not matched to a gene: 6.

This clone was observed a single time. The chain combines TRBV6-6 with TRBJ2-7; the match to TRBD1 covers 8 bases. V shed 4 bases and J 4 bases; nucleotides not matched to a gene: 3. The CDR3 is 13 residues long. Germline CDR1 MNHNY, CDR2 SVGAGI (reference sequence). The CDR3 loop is CASSLDRVYEQYV. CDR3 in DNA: TGTGCCAGCAGTTTGGACAGGGTATACGAGCAGTACGTC.

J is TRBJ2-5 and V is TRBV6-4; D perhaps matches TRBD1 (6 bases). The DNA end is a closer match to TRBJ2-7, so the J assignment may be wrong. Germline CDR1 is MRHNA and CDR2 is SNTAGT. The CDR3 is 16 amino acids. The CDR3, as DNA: TGTGCCAGCAGTGACTCCCCAACAGGGCCCATCTACGAGCAGTACTTC. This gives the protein CASSDSPTGPIYEQYF.

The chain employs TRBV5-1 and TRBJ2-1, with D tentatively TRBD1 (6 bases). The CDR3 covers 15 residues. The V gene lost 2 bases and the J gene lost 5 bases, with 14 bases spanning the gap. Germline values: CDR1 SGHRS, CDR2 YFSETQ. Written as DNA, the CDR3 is TGCGCCAGCAGCTTTACGGGACAACCAAACAATGAGCAGTTCTTC. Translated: CASSFTGQPNNEQFF.

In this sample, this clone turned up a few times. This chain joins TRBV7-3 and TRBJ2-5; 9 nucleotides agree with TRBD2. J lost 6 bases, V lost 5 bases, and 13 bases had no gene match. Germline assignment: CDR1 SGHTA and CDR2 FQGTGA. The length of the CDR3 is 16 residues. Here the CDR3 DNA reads TGTGCCAGCAGCCCCAAGGCGGGAGGGGGTCGAAAGACCCAGTACTTC. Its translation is CASSPKAGGGRKTQYF.

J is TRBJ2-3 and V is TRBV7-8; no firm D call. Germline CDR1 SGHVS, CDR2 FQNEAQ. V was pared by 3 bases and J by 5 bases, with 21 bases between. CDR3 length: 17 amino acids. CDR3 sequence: CASSFPLARLHIDTQYF. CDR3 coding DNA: TGTGCCAGCAGCTTTCCATTGGCGCGGCTACACATAGATACGCAGTATTTT.

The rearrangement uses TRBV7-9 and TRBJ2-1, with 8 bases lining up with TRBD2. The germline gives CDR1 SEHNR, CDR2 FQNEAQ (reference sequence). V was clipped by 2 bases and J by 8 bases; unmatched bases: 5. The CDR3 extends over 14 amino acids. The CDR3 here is CASSLSGREDEQFF. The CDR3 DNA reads TGTGCCAGCAGCTTAAGCGGGAGAGAAGATGAGCAGTTCTTC. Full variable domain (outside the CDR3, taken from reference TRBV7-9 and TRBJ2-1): DTGVSQNPRHKITKRGQNVTFRCDPISEHNRLYWYRQTLGQGPEFLTYFQNEAQLEKSRLLSDRFSAERPKGSFSTLEIQRTEQGDSAMYLCASSLSGREDEQFFGPGTRLTVL.

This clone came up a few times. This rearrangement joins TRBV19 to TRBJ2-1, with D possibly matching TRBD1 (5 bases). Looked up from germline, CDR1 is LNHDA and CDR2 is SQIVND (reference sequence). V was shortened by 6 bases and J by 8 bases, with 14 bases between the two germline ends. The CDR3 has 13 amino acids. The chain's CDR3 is CASSPVGPHEQFF. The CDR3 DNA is TGTGCCAGTAGCCCGGTGGGGCCCCATGAGCAGTTCTTC.

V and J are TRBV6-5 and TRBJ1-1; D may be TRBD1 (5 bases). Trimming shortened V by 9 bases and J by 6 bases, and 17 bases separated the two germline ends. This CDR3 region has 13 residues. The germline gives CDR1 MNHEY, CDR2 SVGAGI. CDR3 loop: CASRGSGAAEAFF. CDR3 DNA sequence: TGTGCCAGTAGGGGTTCTGGGGCCGCTGAAGCTTTCTTT.

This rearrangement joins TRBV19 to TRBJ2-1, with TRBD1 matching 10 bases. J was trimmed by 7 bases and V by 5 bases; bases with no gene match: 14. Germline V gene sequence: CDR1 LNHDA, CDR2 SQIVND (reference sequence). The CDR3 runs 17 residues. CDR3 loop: CASSPQRMGQGYNEQFF. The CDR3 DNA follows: TGTGCCAGTAGTCCTCAACGAATGGGACAGGGGTATAATGAGCAGTTCTTC. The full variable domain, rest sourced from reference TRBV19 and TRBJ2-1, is DGGITQSPKYLFRKEGQNVTLSCEQNLNHDAMYWYRQDPGQGLRLIYYSQIVNDFQKGDIAEGYSVSREKKESFPLTVTSAQKNPTAFYLCASSPQRMGQGYNEQFFGPGTRLTVL.

CDR3 residues: CASRDSLLNTEAFF. CDR3 coding DNA: TGCGCCAGCAGGGACAGTCTCTTGAACACTGAAGCTTTCTTT. V and J are TRBV10-2 and TRBJ1-1; TRBD1 is a possible D gene (6 bases). With 6 bases removed from V and 0 bases from J, the gap between germline ends came to 11 bases. Germline values: CDR1 WSHSY, CDR2 SAAADI. There are 14 residues in the CDR3.

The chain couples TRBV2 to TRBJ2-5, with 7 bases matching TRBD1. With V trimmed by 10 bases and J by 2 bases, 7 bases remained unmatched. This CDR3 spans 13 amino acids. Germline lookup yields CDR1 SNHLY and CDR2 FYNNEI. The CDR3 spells CAIAGTAQETQYF. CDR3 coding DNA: TGTGCCATCGCCGGGACAGCACAAGAGACCCAGTACTTC.

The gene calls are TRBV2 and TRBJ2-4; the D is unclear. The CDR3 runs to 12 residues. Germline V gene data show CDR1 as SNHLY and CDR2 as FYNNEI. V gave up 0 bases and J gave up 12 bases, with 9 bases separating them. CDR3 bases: TGTGCCAGCAGTGAAGCACGTGGCAGTCAGTACTTC. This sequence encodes CASSEARGSQYF.

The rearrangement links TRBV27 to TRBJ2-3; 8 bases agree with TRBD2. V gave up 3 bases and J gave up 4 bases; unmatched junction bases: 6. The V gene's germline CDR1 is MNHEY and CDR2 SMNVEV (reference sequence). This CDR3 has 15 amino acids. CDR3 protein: CASSFQRELPDTQYF. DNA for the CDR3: TGTGCCAGCAGTTTCCAGCGGGAGTTACCAGATACGCAGTATTTT.

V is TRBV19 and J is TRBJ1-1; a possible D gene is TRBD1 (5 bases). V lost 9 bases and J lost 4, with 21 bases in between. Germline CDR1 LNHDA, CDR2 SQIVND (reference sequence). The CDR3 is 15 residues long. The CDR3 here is CASLNPREASTEAFF. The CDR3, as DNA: TGTGCCAGCCTAAACCCCAGGGAAGCGAGCACTGAAGCTTTCTTT.

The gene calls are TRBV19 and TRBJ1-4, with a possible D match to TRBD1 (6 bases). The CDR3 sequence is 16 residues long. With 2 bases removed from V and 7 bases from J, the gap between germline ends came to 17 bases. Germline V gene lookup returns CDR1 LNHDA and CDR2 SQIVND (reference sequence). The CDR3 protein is CASSILAGAYGEKLFF. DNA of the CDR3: TGTGCCAGTAGTATATTGGCGGGGGCTTATGGTGAAAAACTGTTTTTT. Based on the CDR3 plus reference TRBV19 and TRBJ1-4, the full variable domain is DGGITQSPKYLFRKEGQNVTLSCEQNLNHDAMYWYRQDPGQGLRLIYYSQIVNDFQKGDIAEGYSVSREKKESFPLTVTSAQKNPTAFYLCASSILAGAYGEKLFFGSGTQLSVL.

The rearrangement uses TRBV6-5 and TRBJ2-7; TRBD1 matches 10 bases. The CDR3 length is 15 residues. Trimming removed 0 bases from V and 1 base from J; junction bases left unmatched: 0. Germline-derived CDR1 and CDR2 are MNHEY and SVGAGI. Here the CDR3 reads CASSYSGQGSYEQYF. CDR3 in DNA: TGTGCCAGCAGTTACTCGGGACAGGGGTCCTACGAGCAGTACTTC.

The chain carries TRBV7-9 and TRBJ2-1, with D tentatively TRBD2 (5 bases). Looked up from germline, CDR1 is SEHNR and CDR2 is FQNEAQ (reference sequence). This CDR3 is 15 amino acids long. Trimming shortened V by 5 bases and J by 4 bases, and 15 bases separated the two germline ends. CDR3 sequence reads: CASSSPRGMYNEQFF. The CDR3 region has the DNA TGTGCCAGCAGCAGTCCTCGAGGGATGTACAATGAGCAGTTCTTC.

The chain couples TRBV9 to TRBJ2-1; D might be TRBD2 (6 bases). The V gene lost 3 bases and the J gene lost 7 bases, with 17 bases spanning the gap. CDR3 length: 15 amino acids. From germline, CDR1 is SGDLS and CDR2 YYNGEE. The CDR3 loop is CASSAWTTRGNEQFF. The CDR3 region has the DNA TGTGCCAGCAGCGCCTGGACTACCCGAGGTAATGAGCAGTTCTTC.

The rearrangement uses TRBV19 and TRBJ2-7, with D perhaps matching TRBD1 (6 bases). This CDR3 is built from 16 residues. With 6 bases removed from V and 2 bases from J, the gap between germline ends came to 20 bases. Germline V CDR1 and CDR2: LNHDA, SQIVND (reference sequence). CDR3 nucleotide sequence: TGTGCCAGTAGCCGGACAGATGGGCTTCCTCCCTACGAGCAGTACTTC. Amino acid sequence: CASSRTDGLPPYEQYF.